The T cell receptor (beta chain) under discussion was sequenced for a study of cytomegalovirus exposure and HLA in healthy donors. Study-wide context: Some 200 million T cells yielded fewer than 120 million unique TCR beta sequences in earlier analysis.

For this clone: The antigen remains undetermined.

Trimming shortened V by 2 bases and J by 3 bases, and 8 bases separated the two germline ends. The germline V gene has CDR1 SGHRS and CDR2 YFSETQ. This CDR3 region has 13 residues. Study-level results: Associated with cytomegalovirus, according to the listing, were 150 to 200 TCR beta chains. Analysis was carried out at a later point, and it linked a missense DCLRE1C variant to TCR beta V- and J-gene trimming.

Primers for the PCR totalled 60 Vbeta and 13 Jbeta. Some clones are missing from TCRdb's copy, which holds only in-frame ones; the method was immunoSEQ multiplex PCR. Of roughly 100,000 clones detected, about two thirds appear once; the ten largest clones hold 2.5% to 3.5%. V and J are TRBV5-1 and TRBJ2-5, with no clear D. The sequenced sample was PBMCs. The source is a female donor in good health and CMV-seronegative. The CDR3 sequence: CASSLTDKETQYF. The CDR3 nucleotides are TGCGCCAGCAGCTTAACAGACAAAGAGACCCAGTACTTC.